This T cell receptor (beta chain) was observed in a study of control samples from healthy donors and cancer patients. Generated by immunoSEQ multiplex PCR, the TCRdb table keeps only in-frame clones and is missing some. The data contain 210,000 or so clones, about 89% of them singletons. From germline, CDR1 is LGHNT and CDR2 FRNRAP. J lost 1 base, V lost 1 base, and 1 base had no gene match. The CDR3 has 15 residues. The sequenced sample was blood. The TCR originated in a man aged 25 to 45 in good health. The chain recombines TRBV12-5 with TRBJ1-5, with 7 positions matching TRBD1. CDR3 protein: CASGLEQGSNQPQHF. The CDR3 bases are TGTGCTAGTGGTTTGGAACAGGGGAGCAATCAGCCCCAGCATTTT.